Below are 24 T cell receptor beta chains sequenced from a single sample in a study of early T cells in non-severe SARS-CoV-2 infection. Each CDR3 protein gets one entry after TCRdb re-called the 5' RACE reads with MiXCR. The sample lists fewer than 40,000 distinct CDR3 sequences; around 6.6% were seen once. Material for sequencing was whole blood. Receptors were obtained from an adult who was a healthcare worker with PCR-confirmed SARS-CoV-2 infection or an uninfected control (not recorded which).

Ten or more counts support this clonotype. The chain is built from TRBV5-1 and TRBJ2-1, with 11 bases matching TRBD2. Per the germline V gene, CDR1 is SGHRS and CDR2 is YFSETQ. The CDR3 runs to 16 residues. V shed 4 bases, J shed 3 bases, and the junction held 6 bases outside the gene matches. The CDR3 is CASSVTGLAGYNEQFF. The CDR3, as DNA: TGCGCCAGCAGCGTGACCGGACTAGCGGGCTACAATGAGCAGTTCTTC.

There are many counts of this clonotype. The V and J genes are TRBV3-1 and TRBJ2-2, with D perhaps assigned TRBD1 or TRBD2 (6 bases each). V was pared by 1 base and J by 4 bases, with 16 bases between. The CDR3 contains 17 residues. In germline, CDR1 is LGHDT, CDR2 YNNKEL (reference sequence). CDR3 bases: TGTGCCAGCAGCCAAGCAGACAGGCGGGATATCACCGGGGAGCTGTTTTTT. Protein: CASSQADRRDITGELFF.

The gene calls are TRBV7-6 and TRBJ2-7, with 8 positions matching TRBD2. CDR1 and CDR2 (germline): SGHVS, FNYEAQ. The CDR3 extends over 17 amino acids. J lost 5 bases, V lost 4 bases, and 16 bases had no gene match. CDR3 in amino acids: CASSSPSGVGLDNEQYF. DNA for the CDR3: TGTGCCAGCAGCTCCCCCTCTGGGGTGGGACTAGACAACGAGCAGTACTTC.

This clonotype was seen many times. CDR3: CASSPSYGYTF. The CDR3 DNA follows: TGTGCCAGCAGTCCCTCCTATGGCTACACCTTC. The chain is built from TRBV28 and TRBJ1-2; D not certain. The CDR3 contains 11 residues. The germline V and J ends were trimmed by 5 bases and 4 bases, with 5 bases remaining between them. Germline CDR1 and CDR2: MDHEN and SYDVKM.

There are a few counts of this clonotype. This rearrangement joins TRBV7-2 to TRBJ2-1; possible D gene TRBD2, 6 bases. The CDR3 runs 13 residues. Per the germline V gene, CDR1 is SGHTA and CDR2 is FQGNSA. The ends were cut back, 5 bases at V and 10 bases at J, with 15 bases in the middle. The CDR3 reads CASSRRLDAEQFF. CDR3 DNA: TGTGCCAGCAGCCGCCGACTAGATGCCGAGCAGTTCTTC.

This clonotype was counted ten times or more. The rearrangement joins TRBV18 to TRBJ1-1; D call uncertain. The CDR3 contains 13 residues. Trimming pared 5 bases from V and 5 bases from J, leaving 12 bases between. CDR1 is KGHSH, CDR2 LQKENI, per germline. The CDR3 region is CASSLSEWTEAFF. The CDR3, as DNA: TGTGCCAGCTCATTGAGTGAGTGGACTGAAGCTTTCTTT.

This clonotype was seen at least ten times. The chain has TRBV19 and TRBJ2-7, with D perhaps matching TRBD1 (6 bases). Trimming shortened V by 3 bases and J by 2 bases, and 8 bases separated the two germline ends. There are 13 residues in the CDR3. Per the germline V gene, CDR1 is LNHDA and CDR2 is SQIVND (reference sequence). CDR3 DNA: TGTGCCAGTAGTATGGGGGCGGCCTACGAGCAGTACTTC. It yields the protein CASSMGAAYEQYF. The variable domain in full, completed from reference TRBV19 and TRBJ2-7, reads DGGITQSPKYLFRKEGQNVTLSCEQNLNHDAMYWYRQDPGQGLRLIYYSQIVNDFQKGDIAEGYSVSREKKESFPLTVTSAQKNPTAFYLCASSMGAAYEQYFGPGTRLTVT.

The sample holds many counts of this clonotype. The chain is built from TRBV2 and TRBJ2-4; D unclear. Germline V gene data show CDR1 as SNHLY and CDR2 as FYNNEI. The CDR3 is 13 amino acids. V dropped 4 bases and J dropped 3 bases, with 7 bases sitting between them. The CDR3 DNA reads TGTGCCAGCAGTGGCCTATACAAAAACATTCAGTACTTC. This translates into CASSGLYKNIQYF.

This clonotype was observed at least ten times. The chain combines TRBV7-3 with TRBJ2-2; 7 positions match TRBD1. Trimming at V came to 5 bases and at J to 1 base, leaving 7 bases not matched to a gene. The CDR3 has 16 residues. Per the germline V gene, CDR1 is SGHTA and CDR2 is FQGTGA. The CDR3 spells CASSPSGQMNTGELFF. The CDR3 region has the DNA TGTGCCAGCAGCCCCTCGGGACAGATGAACACCGGGGAGCTGTTTTTT.

This clonotype came up a few times. The V call is TRBV29-1, the J call TRBJ2-7, with unresolved D. The V end was cut by 4 bases, the J end by 4 bases, with 8 bases between. The CDR3 has 11 amino acids. Germline V gene sequence: CDR1 SQVTM, CDR2 ANQGSEA. The CDR3 DNA sequence: TGCAGCGTTGGAGACAATTACGAGCAGTACTTC. This gives the protein CSVGDNYEQYF.

This clonotype was seen ten or more times. This chain joins TRBV24-1 and TRBJ2-3, with D maybe TRBD1 (5 bases). Germline V lookup: CDR1 KGHDR, CDR2 SFDVKD. This CDR3 region has 14 residues. Trimming took 9 bases from V and 0 from J, leaving 12 bases between them. The CDR3, as DNA: TGTGCCACCGGGATCAGGGAAAGCACAGATACGCAGTATTTT. Protein sequence: CATGIRESTDTQYF.

This clonotype was observed at least ten times. V gene TRBV11-2 combines with J gene TRBJ1-2; D is ambiguous. V lost 5 bases, J lost 8 bases, and 12 bases lay in between. This CDR3 contains 12 residues. Germline lookup yields CDR1 SGHAT and CDR2 FQNNGV. CDR3 nucleotides: TGTGCCAGCAGCCCAGGCCCCGAGGGCTACACCTTC. Protein product: CASSPGPEGYTF. Full variable domain (missing parts from reference TRBV11-2 and TRBJ1-2): EAGVAQSPRYKIIEKRQSVAFWCNPISGHATLYWYQQILGQGPKLLIQFQNNGVVDDSQLPKDRFSAERLKGVDSTLKIQPAKLEDSAVYLCASSPGPEGYTFGSGTRLTVV.

This clonotype was seen many times. CDR3 protein: CASSPPGQGLYEQYF. For the CDR3, the DNA is TGTGCCAGCTCACCACCGGGACAGGGCCTCTACGAGCAGTACTTC. The chain couples TRBV18 to TRBJ2-7; 9 positions agree with TRBD1. This CDR3 contains 15 residues. The germline CDR1 and CDR2 sequences are KGHSH and LQKENI. Trimming took 0 bases from V and 3 from J; bases not matched to a gene: 3. The full variable domain, with the rest looked up from reference TRBV18 and TRBJ2-7, is NAGVMQNPRHLVRRRGQEARLRCSPMKGHSHVYWYRQLPEEGLKFMVYLQKENIIDESGMPKERFSAEFPKEGPSILRIQQVVRGDSAAYFCASSPPGQGLYEQYFGPGTRLTVT.

At least ten counts were recorded for this clonotype. The chain combines TRBV10-3 with TRBJ1-2; the D is unclear. This CDR3 comprises 13 residues. Trimming stripped 7 bases from V and 2 bases from J, with 11 bases between. Looked up from germline, CDR1 is ENHRY and CDR2 is SYGVKD. CDR3 coding DNA: TGTGCCATCACCGGAGGAGAGAACTATGGCTACACCTTC. This gives the protein CAITGGENYGYTF.

Concerning this clonotype: A read error is possible here, since a much larger clone lies one base away. The chain links TRBV7-9 to TRBJ2-5; TRBD1 might be the D (5 bases). The length of the CDR3 is 12 residues. The germline gives CDR1 SEHNR, CDR2 FQNEAQ (reference sequence). The CDR3 protein is CTSSLDKETQYF. The CDR3 DNA reads TGTACCAGCAGCTTGGACAAAGAGACCCAGTACTTC. Drawing the rest from reference TRBV7-9 and TRBJ2-5, the complete variable domain is DTGVSQNPRHKITKRGQNVTFRCDPISEHNRLYWYRQTLGQGPEFLTYFQNEAQLEKSRLLSDRFSAERPKGSFSTLEIQRTEQGDSAMYLCTSSLDKETQYFGPGTRLLVL.

At least ten counts were recorded for this clonotype. This sequence joins TRBV11-2 and TRBJ2-1; TRBD1 matches 12 bases. With 6 bases clipped from V and 7 bases from J, the junction kept 10 bases outside the gene matches. This CDR3 comprises 16 residues. The germline CDR1 and CDR2 sequences are SGHAT and FQNNGV. For the CDR3, the DNA is TGTGCCAGCAGACGACCCGGGACAGGGGGCCTAAATGAGCAGTTCTTC. Translating it yields CASRRPGTGGLNEQFF.

Concerning this clonotype: A read error is likely, as this CDR3 ends without the conserved phenylalanine or tryptophan. The V call is TRBV7-9, the J call TRBJ2-5; D unresolved. The CDR3 has 11 residues. Germline CDR1 reads SEHNR; CDR2 reads FQNEAQ (reference sequence). V lost 5 bases, J lost 1 base, and 2 bases lay in between. Here the CDR3 reads CASSPQETQYL. CDR3 nucleotides: TGTGCCAGCAGCCCCCAAGAGACCCAGTACCTC.

The CDR3 coding sequence is TGTGCCAGCTCACCTCGGACAGGGGATTGGAGCGGCTCTGGAAACACCATATATTTT. Its translation is CASSPRTGDWSGSGNTIYF. The gene calls are TRBV18 and TRBJ1-3; 9 bases fit TRBD1. Losses at the gene ends were 3 bases for V and 0 bases for J; bases not matched to a gene: 12. The CDR3 spans 19 residues. Germline V gives CDR1 KGHSH, CDR2 LQKENI.

This clonotype was counted at least ten times. This chain links TRBV11-2 with TRBJ2-3, with D possibly TRBD1 on 6 matching bases. The CDR3 covers 16 residues. The V gene's germline CDR1 is SGHAT and CDR2 FQNNGV. Trimming left V 5 bases short and J 0 bases short, with 15 bases between. This chain's CDR3 is CASSPLTGASTDTQYF. CDR3 nucleotides: TGTGCCAGCAGCCCGCTGACAGGTGCTAGCACAGATACGCAGTATTTT.

At least ten counts were recorded for this clonotype. The J gene is TRBJ1-5, the V gene TRBV6-1; D is undetermined. Germline CDR1 reads MNHNS; CDR2 reads SASEGT. V lost 2 bases and J 6 bases, leaving 8 bases between the germline ends. The CDR3 is 13 amino acids. Written as DNA, the CDR3 is TGTGCCAGCAGTGAAATGCCCCTTCAGCCCCAGCATTTT. It encodes CASSEMPLQPQHF.

Remarks on this clonotype: The DNA is omitted, as the CDR3 cannot be located on it reliably, and the CDR3 follows TCRdb's listing. This chain joins TRBV7-3 and TRBJ2-2; the DNA was not compared with TRBD2, the D call given in the table. The CDR3 totals 15 residues, both ends included. The germline V gene has CDR1 SGHTA and CDR2 FQGTGA. CDR3 residues: CAAAPSGRAPGSCFF.

This clonotype was counted at least ten times. The rearrangement links TRBV6-5 to TRBJ2-7, with D possibly TRBD1 on 6 matching bases. This CDR3 is built from 14 residues. Germline CDR1 reads MNHEY; CDR2 reads SVGAGI. V gave up 2 bases and J gave up 2 bases, with 10 bases separating them. In nucleotides, the CDR3 is TGTGCCAGCAGTTACACCGCAGGGGCCTACGAGCAGTACTTC. Translated: CASSYTAGAYEQYF.

The V and J genes are TRBV28 and TRBJ2-7; 8 nucleotides agree with TRBD1. V lost 1 base to trimming and J lost 9 bases; unmatched junction nucleotides: 8. Germline assignment: CDR1 MDHEN and CDR2 SYDVKM. The CDR3 contains 14 residues. The DNA for the CDR3 is TGTGCCAGCAGTTTATCAGGGGGCGGGATCGTGCAGTACTTC. Encoded protein: CASSLSGGGIVQYF.

This clonotype was recorded many times. The chain is built from TRBV20-1 and TRBJ2-1; TRBD2 agrees at 10 bases. This CDR3 is 14 amino acids long. The V and J ends lost 5 bases and 8 bases, in that order; junction bases with no gene match: 9. Germline CDR1 is DFQATT and CDR2 is SNEGSKA (reference sequence). CDR3 region: CSASPGLARDEQFF. The CDR3 region has the DNA TGCAGTGCTTCTCCGGGACTAGCGCGCGATGAGCAGTTCTTC.